This TCR beta chain appears in the sequencing data of a study of CD4+ T cells in melanoma. General observations from the study: A reported correlation linked neoantigen-specific CD4+ T cells to CD8+, macrophage and B cell function. In melanoma, neoantigen-specific CD4+ T cells reportedly differed in differentiation state.

A remark on this clone: Its antigen is unknown.

The germline V gene has CDR1 MDHEN and CDR2 SYDVKM. This CDR3 is 15 amino acids long. V shed 7 bases and J 6 bases; nucleotides not matched to a gene: 10. Only in-frame clones appear in the TCRdb table, and some are missing; sequencing was by immunoSEQ multiplex PCR. The sample shows 90,000 to 130,000 clones, approximately 92% of them seen only once. The sequenced material came from peripheral blood. The TCR was taken from a human donor with melanoma. The gene calls are TRBV28 and TRBJ1-5, with TRBD1 matching 9 bases. The CDR3 DNA reads as TGTGCCAGCACCCCCTTCGGGACAGGGTTTCAGCCCCAGCATTTT. Protein: CASTPFGTGFQPQHF.